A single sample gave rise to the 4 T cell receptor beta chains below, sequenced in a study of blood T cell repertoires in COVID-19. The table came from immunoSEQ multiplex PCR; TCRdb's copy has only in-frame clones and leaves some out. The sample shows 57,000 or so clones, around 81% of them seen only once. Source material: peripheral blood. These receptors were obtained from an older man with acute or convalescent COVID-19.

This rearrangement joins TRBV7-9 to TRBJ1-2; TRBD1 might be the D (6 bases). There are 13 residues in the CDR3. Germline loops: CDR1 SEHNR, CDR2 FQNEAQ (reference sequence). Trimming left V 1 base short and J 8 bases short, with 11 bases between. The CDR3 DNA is TGTGCCAGCAGCTTAGAGGGGGTCAGGGGCTACACCTTC. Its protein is CASSLEGVRGYTF.

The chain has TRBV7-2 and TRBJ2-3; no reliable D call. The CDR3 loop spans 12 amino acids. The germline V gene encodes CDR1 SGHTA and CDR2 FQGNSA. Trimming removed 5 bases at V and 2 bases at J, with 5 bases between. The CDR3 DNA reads TGTGCCAGCAGCCCCCACACAGATACGCAGTATTTT. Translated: CASSPHTDTQYF.

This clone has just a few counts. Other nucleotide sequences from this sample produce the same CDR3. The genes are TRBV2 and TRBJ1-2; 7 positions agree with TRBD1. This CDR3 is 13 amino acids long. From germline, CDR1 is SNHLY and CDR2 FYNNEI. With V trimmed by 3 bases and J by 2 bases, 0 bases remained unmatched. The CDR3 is CASSEDRNYGYTF. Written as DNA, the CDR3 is TGTGCCAGCAGTGAGGACAGGAACTATGGCTACACCTTC.

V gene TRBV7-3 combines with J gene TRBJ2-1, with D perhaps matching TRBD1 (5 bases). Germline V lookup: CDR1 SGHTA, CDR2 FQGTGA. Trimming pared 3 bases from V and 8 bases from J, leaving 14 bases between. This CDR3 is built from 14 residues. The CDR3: CASSFKAGWDEQFF. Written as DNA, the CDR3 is TGTGCCAGCAGCTTTAAAGCAGGGTGGGATGAGCAGTTCTTC.